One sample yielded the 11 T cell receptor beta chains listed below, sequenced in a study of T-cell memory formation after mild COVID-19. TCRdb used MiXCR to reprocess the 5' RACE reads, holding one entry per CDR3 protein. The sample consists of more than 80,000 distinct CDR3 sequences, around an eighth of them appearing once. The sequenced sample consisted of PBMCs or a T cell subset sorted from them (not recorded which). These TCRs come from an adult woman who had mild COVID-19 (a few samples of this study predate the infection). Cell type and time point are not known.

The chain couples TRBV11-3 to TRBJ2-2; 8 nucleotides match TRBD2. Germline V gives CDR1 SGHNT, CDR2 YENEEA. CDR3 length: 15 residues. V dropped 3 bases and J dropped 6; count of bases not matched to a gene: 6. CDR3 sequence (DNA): TGTGCCAGCAGCTTTCCGGGACTAGGTGCCGGGGAGCTGTTTTTT. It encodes CASSFPGLGAGELFF.

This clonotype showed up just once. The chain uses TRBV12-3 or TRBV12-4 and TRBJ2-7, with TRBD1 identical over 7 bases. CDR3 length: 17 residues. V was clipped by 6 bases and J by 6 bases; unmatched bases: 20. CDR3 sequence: CASSPSGDRIRSGEQYF. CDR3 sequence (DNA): TGTGCCAGCAGCCCGAGTGGGGACAGAATTCGATCGGGCGAGCAGTACTTC.

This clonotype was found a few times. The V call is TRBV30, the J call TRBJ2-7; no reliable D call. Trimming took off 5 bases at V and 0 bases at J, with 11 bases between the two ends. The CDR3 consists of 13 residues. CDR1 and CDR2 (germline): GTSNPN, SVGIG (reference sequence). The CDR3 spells CAWAPGLSYEQYF. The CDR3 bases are TGTGCCTGGGCGCCGGGCCTCTCCTACGAGCAGTACTTC.

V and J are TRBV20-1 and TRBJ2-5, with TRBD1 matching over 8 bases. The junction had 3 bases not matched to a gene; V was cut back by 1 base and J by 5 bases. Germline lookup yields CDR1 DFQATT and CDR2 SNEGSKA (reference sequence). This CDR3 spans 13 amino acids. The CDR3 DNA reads TGCAGTGCTAGAGGACAGGGGTCGGAGACCCAGTACTTC. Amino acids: CSARGQGSETQYF.

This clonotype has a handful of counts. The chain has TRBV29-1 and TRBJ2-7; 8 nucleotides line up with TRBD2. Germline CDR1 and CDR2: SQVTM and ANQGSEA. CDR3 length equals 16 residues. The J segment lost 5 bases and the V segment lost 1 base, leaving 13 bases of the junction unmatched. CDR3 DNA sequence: TGCAGCGTTGAAGGGGTTAACGGGAGGGCCTTCGACGAGCAGTACTTC. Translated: CSVEGVNGRAFDEQYF.

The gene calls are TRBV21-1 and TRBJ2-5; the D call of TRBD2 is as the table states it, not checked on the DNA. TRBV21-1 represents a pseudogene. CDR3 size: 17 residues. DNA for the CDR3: TGTGCCAGCAGCAGAAATTGGGCCCAGGGGTACCAAGAGACCCAGTACTTC. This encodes CASSRNWAQGYQETQYF.

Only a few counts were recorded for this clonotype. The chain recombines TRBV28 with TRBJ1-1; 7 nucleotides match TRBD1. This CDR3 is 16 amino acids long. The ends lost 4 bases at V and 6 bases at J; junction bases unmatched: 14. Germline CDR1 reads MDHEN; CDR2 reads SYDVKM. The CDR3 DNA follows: TGTGCCAGCAGTTACGCCGGGACAGCTCAAACCGCTGAAGCTTTCTTT. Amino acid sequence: CASSYAGTAQTAEAFF.

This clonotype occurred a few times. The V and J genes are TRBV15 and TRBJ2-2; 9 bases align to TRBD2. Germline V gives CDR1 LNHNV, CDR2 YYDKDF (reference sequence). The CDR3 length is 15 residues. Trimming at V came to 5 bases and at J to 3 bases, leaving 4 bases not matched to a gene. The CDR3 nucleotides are TGTGCCACCAGCTTTCAGCGGGAGGACACCGGGGAGCTGTTTTTT. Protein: CATSFQREDTGELFF.

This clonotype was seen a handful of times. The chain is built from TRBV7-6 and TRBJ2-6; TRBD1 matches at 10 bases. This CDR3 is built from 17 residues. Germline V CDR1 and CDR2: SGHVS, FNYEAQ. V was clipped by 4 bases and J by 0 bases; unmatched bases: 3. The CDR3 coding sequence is TGTGCCAGCAGCTCGGGACAGGGGAGCTCTGGGGCCAACGTCCTGACTTTC. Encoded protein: CASSSGQGSSGANVLTF. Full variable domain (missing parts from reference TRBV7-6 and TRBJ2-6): GAGVSQSPRYKVTKRGQDVALRCDPISGHVSLYWYRQALGQGPEFLTYFNYEAQQDKSGLPNDRFSAERPEGSISTLTIQRTEQRDSAMYRCASSSGQGSSGANVLTFGAGSRLTVL.

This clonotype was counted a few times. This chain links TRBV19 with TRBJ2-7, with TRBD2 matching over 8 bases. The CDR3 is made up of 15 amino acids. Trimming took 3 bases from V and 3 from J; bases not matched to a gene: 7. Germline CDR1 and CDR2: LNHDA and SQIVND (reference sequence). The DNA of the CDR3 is TGTGCCAGTAGTATGGGGTCGCTAGCGGGCTACGAGCAGTACTTC. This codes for CASSMGSLAGYEQYF.

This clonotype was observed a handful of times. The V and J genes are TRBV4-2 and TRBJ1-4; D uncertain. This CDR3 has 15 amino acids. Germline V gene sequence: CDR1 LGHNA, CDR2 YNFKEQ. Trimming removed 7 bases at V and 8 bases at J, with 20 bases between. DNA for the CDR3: TGTGCCAGCATGAGACCCGGCCACCTCAAAGAAAAACTGTTTTTT. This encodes CASMRPGHLKEKLFF.